One sample yielded the 4 T cell receptor beta chains listed below, sequenced in a study of regulatory T cells in long-lasting Graves disease. According to the study, TCR beta libraries were built with iRepertoire HTBI primers and CDR3-region Arm-PCR. MiXCR, applied by TCRdb to the multiplex PCR reads, yields one record per CDR3 protein. The data show over 300,000 distinct CDR3 sequences, with 20% seen just once and less than 30% held by the top ten. Regarding time point: persistent/refractory GD, antithyroid drugs over 5 years with positive TRAb. From RNA extracted from PBMCs, the TCR library was made. Sequences were derived from peripheral blood mononuclear cells (PBMCs), sampled when the disease was refractory, from a patient treated with antithyroid drugs. Source of these receptors: a female donor with Graves disease.

This clonotype was counted ten times or more. The V call is TRBV27, the J call TRBJ1-6; D may be TRBD1 (6 bases). The CDR3 is made up of 16 amino acids. The V end lost 2 bases, the J end lost 5 bases, and 13 bases lay between the germline ends. Germline V gives CDR1 MNHEY, CDR2 SMNVEV (reference sequence). The DNA for the CDR3 is TGTGCCAGCAGTTTAACCTTAGCAGGGGATAATTCACCCCTCCACTTT. It is translated as CASSLTLAGDNSPLHF.

The chain carries TRBV9 and TRBJ1-6; D gene uncertain. The CDR3 extends over 15 amino acids. Germline V gene data show CDR1 as SGDLS and CDR2 as YYNGEE. V lost 4 bases and J lost 8, with 16 bases in between. The CDR3, as DNA: TGTGCCAGCAGCCCCCAGCGTATCAAGGATTCACCCCTCCACTTT. It encodes CASSPQRIKDSPLHF.

This rearrangement joins TRBV4-1 to TRBJ2-2, with 7 bases matching TRBD1. The trim removed 3 bases at V and 5 bases at J, leaving 9 bases unmatched. The germline V gene encodes CDR1 MGHRA and CDR2 YSYEKL. The CDR3 length is 16 residues. Here the CDR3 DNA reads TGCGCCAGCAGCCAGCCGAGACAGGGAAGAACCGGGGAGCTGTTTTTT. Translating it yields CASSQPRQGRTGELFF.

This clonotype has at least ten counts. This chain links TRBV18 with TRBJ1-1; no reliable D call. The CDR3 is 15 amino acids. Germline V CDR1 and CDR2: KGHSH, LQKENI. Trimming stripped 2 bases from V and 6 bases from J, with 16 bases between. Here the CDR3 reads CASSPGREKGPEAFF. CDR3 in DNA: TGTGCCAGCTCACCAGGGCGGGAGAAGGGCCCTGAAGCTTTCTTT. The complete variable domain, with remaining parts taken from reference TRBV18 and TRBJ1-1, reads NAGVMQNPRHLVRRRGQEARLRCSPMKGHSHVYWYRQLPEEGLKFMVYLQKENIIDESGMPKERFSAEFPKEGPSILRIQQVVRGDSAAYFCASSPGREKGPEAFFGQGTRLTVV.